This is a list of T cell receptor beta chains from one sample in a study of CD8 T cells in ankylosing spondylitis. A single record per CDR3 protein comes from TCRdb applying MiXCR to the 5' RACE reads. The sample holds some 200,000 distinct CDR3 sequences, roughly 13% seen once. The source material was blood, either unsorted or a sorted T cell fraction (not recorded which). The receptors were gathered from a male donor with ankylosing spondylitis or in good health (not recorded which). CDR3s include the opening cysteine and the closing phenylalanine or tryptophan. A D gene is named only where the DNA matches it firmly. Expanded clones get a size class; other rows say once, few or many, or leave the size out.

clone_size j_call v_call d_call cdr3_aa cdr3_nt
NA TRBJ2-1 TRBV19 NA CASSKDGSSYNEQFF TGTGCCAGTAGTAAGGACGGGAGCTCCTACAATGAGCAGTTCTTC
NA TRBJ2-1 TRBV10-3 NA CAISEGNNEQFF TGTGCCATCAGTGAGGGTAACAATGAGCAGTTCTTC
NA TRBJ2-2 TRBV11-2 TRBD1 CASSLHIGTGFSNTGELFF TGTGCCAGCAGCTTACATATCGGGACAGGTTTCTCGAACACCGGGGAGCTGTTTTTT
NA TRBJ1-2 TRBV12-3/TRBV12-4 NA CASSFGSGGYTF TGTGCCAGCAGTTTTGGTAGTGGGGGCTACACCTTC
many TRBJ2-7 TRBV5-1 NA CASSLGQLYEQYF TGCGCCAGCAGCTTGGGACAGCTCTACGAGCAGTACTTC
few TRBJ2-3 TRBV7-9 NA CASSPLVGETDTQYF TGTGCCAGCAGCCCCCTTGTGGGGGAAACAGATACGCAGTATTTT
NA TRBJ2-5 TRBV3-1 NA CASSQWGKETQYF TGTGCCAGCAGCCAATGGGGGAAAGAGACCCAGTACTTC
many TRBJ2-2 TRBV24-1 TRBD1 CATSDFGQATGELFF TGTGCCACCAGTGATTTCGGACAGGCCACCGGGGAGCTGTTTTTT
NA TRBJ2-1 TRBV20-1 NA CSALLRKTFNNEQFF TGCAGTGCCCTCCTTCGGAAGACTTTCAACAATGAGCAGTTCTTC
few TRBJ2-2 TRBV20-1 TRBD2 CSARGTSGSGPGGELFF TGCAGTGCTAGGGGGACTAGCGGGAGTGGGCCGGGCGGGGAGCTGTTTTTT
few TRBJ2-1 TRBV19 NA CASRSGLSSYNEQFF TGTGCCAGTCGCTCCGGGTTAAGCTCCTACAATGAGCAGTTCTTC
once TRBJ2-7 TRBV12-3/TRBV12-4 NA CASSPAGYEPYF TGTGCCAGCAGTCCAGCGGGCTACGAGCCGTACTTC
NA TRBJ1-1 TRBV19 NA CASSIVDGSTEAFF TGTGCCAGTAGTATAGTTGACGGTTCCACTGAAGCTTTCTTT
few TRBJ1-5 TRBV20-1 NA CSARPSQDSQPQHF TGCAGTGCTAGGCCCTCCCAGGACTCCCAGCCCCAGCATTTT
many TRBJ2-5 TRBV7-9 NA CASSLPVLQETQYF TGTGCCAGCAGCTTACCCGTACTTCAAGAGACCCAGTACTTC
many TRBJ2-7 TRBV5-1 TRBD1 CASSSGTGIYEQYF TGCGCCAGCAGCTCCGGGACAGGGATCTACGAGCAGTACTTC
NA TRBJ2-7 TRBV20-1 NA CSATSQGPSYEQYF TGCAGTGCTACTTCACAGGGCCCGTCCTACGAGCAGTACTTC
NA TRBJ2-7 TRBV10-1 NA CASSESGGNYEQYF TGCGCCAGCAGTGAGTCGGGAGGTAACTACGAGCAGTACTTC
NA TRBJ1-1 TRBV12-3/TRBV12-4 NA CASNLETGNTEAFF TGTGCCAGCAATCTAGAAACAGGGAACACTGAAGCTTTCTTT
NA TRBJ2-7 TRBV6-1 TRBD2 CASSPDGLAGFNPYEQYF TGTGCCAGCAGCCCAGACGGACTAGCGGGATTCAACCCTTACGAGCAGTACTTC
NA TRBJ2-7 TRBV7-9 NA CASSPPRVGGTYEQYF TGTGCCAGCAGCCCCCCCCGGGTGGGGGGCACCTACGAGCAGTACTTC
NA TRBJ1-1 TRBV19 NA CASSIVPGSGAEAFF TGTGCCAGTAGTATAGTACCGGGCTCGGGGGCTGAAGCTTTCTTT
NA TRBJ2-1 TRBV12-3/TRBV12-4 NA CASSFITGEQFF TGTGCCAGCAGTTTCATAACAGGAGAGCAGTTCTTC
NA TRBJ2-1 TRBV12-3/TRBV12-4 TRBD1 CASSWGQDPSYNEQFF TGTGCCAGCAGTTGGGGACAGGATCCCTCCTACAATGAGCAGTTCTTC
NA TRBJ2-1 TRBV6-5 TRBD2 CASSYRVGLAGGEQFF TGTGCCAGCAGTTACCGGGTCGGTCTAGCGGGAGGTGAGCAGTTCTTC
NA TRBJ2-1 TRBV20-1 NA CSADRMASSYNEQFF TGCAGTGCTGACCGTATGGCGAGCTCCTACAATGAGCAGTTCTTC
few TRBJ2-2 TRBV6-5 NA CASSYMWGGQVGELFF TGTGCCAGCAGTTACATGTGGGGGGGGCAGGTTGGGGAGCTGTTTTTT
NA TRBJ1-1 TRBV19 TRBD1 CASSIGDRGFAEAFF TGTGCCAGTAGTATTGGAGACAGGGGGTTCGCTGAAGCTTTCTTT
NA TRBJ2-3 TRBV4-1 NA CASSQDLLVGRVGNTQYF TGCGCCAGCAGCCAAGATCTCCTAGTGGGACGGGTGGGCAATACGCAGTATTTT
NA TRBJ2-1 TRBV29-1 NA CSVDGIRSSSYNEQFF TGCAGCGTTGATGGGATTCGCAGCAGCTCCTACAATGAGCAGTTCTTC
NA TRBJ2-2 TRBV27 NA CASSFGTGLTGELFF TGTGCCAGCAGTTTCGGAACAGGCCTCACCGGGGAGCTGTTTTTT